This TCR beta chain was captured in a study of blood T cell repertoires in COVID-19. V lost 6 bases to trimming and J lost 0 bases; unmatched junction nucleotides: 8. CDR3 size: 17 residues. CDR1 SGHRS and CDR2 YFSETQ come from the germline V gene. In the study's own analysis: The assay estimated nucleated cells by amplifying reference gene primers. This table comes from immunoSEQ multiplex PCR, and its TCRdb copy is limited to in-frame clones, with some not included. The D gene and trimming were derived from the DNA, and the V and J assignments and clone size from that table. The table has approximately 230,000 clones, 80% to 90% seen once; the top ten hold less than 20%.

The TCR comes from a man aged 30 to 39 with active or convalescent COVID-19. What was sequenced was peripheral blood. The rearrangement joins TRBV5-1 to TRBJ1-4; 10 bases are shared with TRBD1. The CDR3 DNA follows: TGCGCCAGCACCCGGGGGGACAGGGGAGCAACTAATGAAAAACTGTTTTTT. Amino acids: CASTRGDRGATNEKLFF.